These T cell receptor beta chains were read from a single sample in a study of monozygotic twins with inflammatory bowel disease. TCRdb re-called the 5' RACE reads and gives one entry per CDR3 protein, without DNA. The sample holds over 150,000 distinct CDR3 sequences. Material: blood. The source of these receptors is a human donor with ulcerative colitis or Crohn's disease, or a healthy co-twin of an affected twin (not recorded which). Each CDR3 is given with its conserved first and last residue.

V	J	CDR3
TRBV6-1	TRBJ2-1	CAIQTEASGSNEQFF
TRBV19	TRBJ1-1	CASTYLTGPRAFF
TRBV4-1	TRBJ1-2	CASSQGGTTYGYTF
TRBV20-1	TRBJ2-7	CSASEDWGGNEQYF
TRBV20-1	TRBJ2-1	CSANPPSSYNEQFF
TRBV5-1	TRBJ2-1	CASSFNYNEQFF
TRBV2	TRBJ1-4	CASSVLGPGATNEKLFF
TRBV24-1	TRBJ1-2	CATSDPTGPPDSYGYTF
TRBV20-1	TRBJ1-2	CSQIETGTNGYTF
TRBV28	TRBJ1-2	CASSLSYTGYGYTF
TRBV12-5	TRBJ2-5	CASGLPSTSGGVEETQYF
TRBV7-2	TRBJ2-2	CASSEGWAGELFF
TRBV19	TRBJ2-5	CASSPMRTLQETQYF
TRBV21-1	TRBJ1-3	CASRDSPEVGNTIYF
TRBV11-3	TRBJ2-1	CASSPRTGDNEQFF
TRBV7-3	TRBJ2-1	CASSYDRGNEQFF
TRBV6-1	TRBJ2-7	CASRLHMDEQYF
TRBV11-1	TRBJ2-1	CASSLGVPNEQFF
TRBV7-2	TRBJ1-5	CASSLAQDRNQPQHF
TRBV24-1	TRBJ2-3	CATSGHTDTQYF
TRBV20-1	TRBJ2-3	CSAPETGDTQYF
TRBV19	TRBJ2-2	CASSMGLATGELFF
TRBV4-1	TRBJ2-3	CASSQGLAGGVEDTQYF